The subject of this entry is one T cell receptor beta chain. Only in-frame clones appear in the TCRdb table, and some are missing; sequencing was by immunoSEQ multiplex PCR. The sample has approximately 160,000 clones, 80% seen once. The data derive from a study of blood T cell repertoires in COVID-19. Across the study: Whether acute or convalescent, the COVID-19 samples came from the United States, Italy and Spain. The cDNA or gDNA used as material had been derived from T cells, B-cell-depleted T cells, or PBMCs.

Symptom resolution, clearance, or two negative PCRs marked the recovered donors of Cohort 3. Germline values: CDR1 MNHNY, CDR2 SVGAGI (reference sequence). Trimming left V 6 bases short and J 2 bases short, with 10 bases between. The CDR3 is 13 amino acids. The clonotype comes from a middle-aged man who had recovered from COVID-19. The V gene is TRBV6-6, the J gene TRBJ1-2; D is perhaps TRBD1 (6 bases). The sequenced material came from PBMCs or T cells enriched from blood (not recorded which). CDR3 protein: CASRGGGNYGYTF. CDR3 bases: TGTGCCAGCAGAGGGGGGGGGAACTATGGCTACACCTTC.